Each of the 30 T cell receptor beta chains below was sequenced from the same sample in a study of T cell responses to AZD1222 COVID-19 vaccine. Only in-frame clones appear in the TCRdb table, and some are missing; sequencing was by immunoSEQ multiplex PCR. The profile shows 150,000 or so clones, more than 85% of them singletons. Sequences were derived from peripheral blood, sampled on day 0 of AZD1222 vaccination. The receptors originated from an adult in good health.

This chain connects TRBV5-6 to TRBJ1-5; possible D gene TRBD1, 5 bases. The CDR3 sequence is 13 residues long. CDR1 SGHDT and CDR2 YYEEEE come from the germline V gene. With 4 bases removed from V and 3 bases from J, the gap between germline ends came to 8 bases. CDR3 amino acids: CASSRGYNQPQHF. The CDR3 DNA follows: TGTGCCAGCAGCCGGGGGTACAATCAGCCCCAGCATTTT. The full variable domain, with the rest looked up from reference TRBV5-6 and TRBJ1-5, is DAGVTQSPTHLIKTRGQQVTLRCSPKSGHDTVSWYQQALGQGPQFIFQYYEEEERQRGNFPDRFSGHQFPNYSSELNVNALLLGDSALYLCASSRGYNQPQHFGDGTRLSIL.

This chain connects TRBV15 to TRBJ1-2, with 8 bases lining up with TRBD1. With V trimmed by 5 bases and J by 2 bases, 4 bases remained unmatched. This CDR3 region has 14 residues. Per germline, CDR1 LNHNV and CDR2 YYDKDF (reference sequence). CDR3: CATSGWTGNYGYTF. The DNA for the CDR3 is TGTGCCACCAGCGGATGGACAGGGAACTATGGCTACACCTTC.

CDR3 bases: TGCGCCAGCAGCTTGGAATCCAGGGCAGATGGCTACACCTTC. It encodes CASSLESRADGYTF. The chain is built from TRBV5-1 and TRBJ1-2, with a possible D match to TRBD1 (5 bases). Germline V lookup: CDR1 SGHRS, CDR2 YFSETQ. This CDR3 is 14 amino acids long. Trimming shortened V by 0 bases and J by 6 bases, and 12 bases separated the two germline ends.

V usage is TRBV5-1 and J usage is TRBJ2-2; weak D call: TRBD2 (5 bases). From germline, CDR1 is SGHRS and CDR2 YFSETQ. The CDR3 has 15 amino acids. Trimming pared 0 bases from V and 0 bases from J, leaving 6 bases between. This CDR3 reads CASSLELANTGELFF. As DNA, the CDR3 is TGCGCCAGCAGCTTGGAACTAGCGAACACCGGGGAGCTGTTTTTT.

This clone was seen just once. V gene TRBV19 combines with J gene TRBJ1-5, with D unresolved. Trimming took 3 bases from V and 6 from J, leaving 9 bases between them. CDR3 length: 13 residues. CDR1 and CDR2 (germline): LNHDA, SQIVND (reference sequence). The CDR3: CASSIHFTQPQHF. The CDR3 bases are TGTGCCAGTAGTATTCATTTCACTCAGCCCCAGCATTTT.

The CDR3 DNA sequence: TGTGCCAGCAGTTACGGGACCGGATCCTACAATGAGCAGTTCTTC. Protein product: CASSYGTGSYNEQFF. This chain uses TRBV6-5 with TRBJ2-1; D is tentatively TRBD1 or TRBD2 (5 bases each). CDR1 MNHEY and CDR2 SVGAGI come from the germline V gene. The germline V and J ends were trimmed by 2 bases and 1 base, with 9 bases remaining between them. This CDR3 has 15 residues.

The V and J genes are TRBV25-1 and TRBJ1-1, with TRBD1 as a possible D gene (6 bases). Germline V gene data show CDR1 as MGHDK and CDR2 as SYGVNS. This CDR3 has 16 amino acids. The ends were cut back, 4 bases at V and 2 bases at J, with 17 bases in the middle. CDR3: CASSVRGGAPNTEAFF. CDR3 DNA: TGTGCCAGCAGTGTCAGGGGAGGGGCCCCTAACACTGAAGCTTTCTTT. The complete variable domain, with remaining parts taken from reference TRBV25-1 and TRBJ1-1, reads EADIYQTPRYLVIGTGKKITLECSQTMGHDKMYWYQQDPGMELHLIHYSYGVNSTEKGDLSSESTVSRIRTEHFPLTLESARPSHTSQYLCASSVRGGAPNTEAFFGQGTRLTVV.

This chain joins TRBV11-3 and TRBJ2-1; 7 bases match TRBD1. V lost 5 bases and J lost 12; bases outside the gene matches: 10. This CDR3 is built from 13 residues. Germline CDR1 and CDR2: SGHNT and YENEEA. The CDR3 nucleotides are TGTGCCAGCAGCCTGACAGGGTTTGGAGTGCAGTTCTTC. Protein product: CASSLTGFGVQFF.

This clone has a handful of counts. The rearrangement links TRBV3-1 (or the pseudogene TRBV3-2) to TRBJ2-7, with TRBD2 matching 12 bases. This CDR3 is built from 15 residues. Trimming at V came to 1 base and at J to 2 bases, leaving 0 bases not matched to a gene. In germline, CDR1 is LGHDT, CDR2 YNNKEL (reference sequence). The CDR3 spells CASSQGLAGAYEQYF. The CDR3 coding sequence is TGTGCCAGCAGCCAAGGACTAGCGGGGGCCTACGAGCAGTACTTC.

CDR3 DNA sequence: TGTGCCAGCAGTTTGGAGGGTGAAGACACTGAAGCTTTCTTT. Its translation is CASSLEGEDTEAFF. The chain joins TRBV6-5 to TRBJ1-1; D gene ambiguous. This CDR3 has 14 residues. V shed 4 bases and J shed 3 bases, with 12 bases lying between them. Germline CDR1 reads MNHEY; CDR2 reads SVGAGI.

This clone was detected only a few times. V and J are TRBV7-9 and TRBJ2-1, with D uncertain. This CDR3 comprises 12 residues. Trimming pared 1 base from V and 6 bases from J, leaving 4 bases between. The germline gives CDR1 SEHNR, CDR2 FQNEAQ (reference sequence). CDR3 coding DNA: TGTGCCAGCAGCTTAGGAAGCAATGAGCAGTTCTTC. This gives the protein CASSLGSNEQFF.

The chain couples TRBV4-1 to TRBJ2-6; no firm D call. CDR3 length: 17 residues. Germline V gene data show CDR1 as MGHRA and CDR2 as YSYEKL. Trimming took off 4 bases at V and 0 bases at J, with 13 bases between the two ends. DNA of the CDR3: TGCGCCAGCAGCCCTTCTCGACGGAGCTCTGGGGCCAACGTCCTGACTTTC. Translating gives CASSPSRRSSGANVLTF.

This clone occurred once. The rearrangement uses TRBV10-3 and TRBJ1-1; D is unresolved. Germline-derived CDR1 and CDR2 are ENHRY and SYGVKD. Trimming pared 6 bases from V and 1 base from J, leaving 15 bases between. The CDR3 is 15 residues long. Here the CDR3 DNA reads TGTGCCATCAGCCCAGGACTTGACGGGAACACTGAAGCTTTCTTT. Amino acids: CAISPGLDGNTEAFF.

The rearrangement joins TRBV18 to TRBJ1-5; 7 nucleotides agree with TRBD1. Germline lookup yields CDR1 KGHSH and CDR2 LQKENI. V trimming: 2 bases; J trimming: 4 bases; junction bases outside the gene matches: 2. The CDR3 loop spans 14 amino acids. The CDR3 protein is CASSPVTGNQPQHF. Written as DNA, the CDR3 is TGTGCCAGCTCACCAGTGACAGGGAATCAGCCCCAGCATTTT. The whole variable domain, filled in from reference TRBV18 and TRBJ1-5, reads NAGVMQNPRHLVRRRGQEARLRCSPMKGHSHVYWYRQLPEEGLKFMVYLQKENIIDESGMPKERFSAEFPKEGPSILRIQQVVRGDSAAYFCASSPVTGNQPQHFGDGTRLSIL.

V is TRBV5-1 and J is TRBJ1-4; 10 bases line up with TRBD1. CDR3 length: 14 residues. After removal of 7 bases from V and 8 bases from J, the junction contained 8 bases not matched to a gene. From germline, CDR1 is SGHRS and CDR2 YFSETQ. The CDR3 region is CASSTGTGVEKLFF. The CDR3 DNA reads TGCGCCAGCTCGACCGGGACAGGGGTGGAAAAACTGTTTTTT.

The chain links TRBV19 to TRBJ2-2; 11 bases align to TRBD1. Trimming removed 5 bases from V and 4 bases from J; junction bases left unmatched: 6. The CDR3 is made up of 16 amino acids. The germline CDR1 and CDR2 sequences are LNHDA and SQIVND (reference sequence). The chain's CDR3 is CASSSTGTGGTGELFF. CDR3 DNA sequence: TGTGCCAGTAGTTCGACCGGGACAGGGGGCACCGGGGAGCTGTTTTTT. Full variable domain (missing parts from reference TRBV19 and TRBJ2-2): DGGITQSPKYLFRKEGQNVTLSCEQNLNHDAMYWYRQDPGQGLRLIYYSQIVNDFQKGDIAEGYSVSREKKESFPLTVTSAQKNPTAFYLCASSSTGTGGTGELFFGEGSRLTVL.

This clone was counted a single time. The chain employs TRBV28 and TRBJ1-2; D gene uncertain. Per germline, CDR1 MDHEN and CDR2 SYDVKM. Trimming removed 1 base from V and 7 bases from J, with 10 bases in between. The CDR3 has 13 residues. CDR3 sequence (DNA): TGTGCCAGCAGTTTATTCGGAGGTTTTGGCTACACCTTC. It codes for CASSLFGGFGYTF.

V and J are TRBV20-1 and TRBJ2-1; TRBD2 is a possible D gene (6 bases). Germline CDR1 DFQATT, CDR2 SNEGSKA (reference sequence). This CDR3 spans 14 amino acids. Trimming stripped 3 bases from V and 7 bases from J, with 16 bases between. The chain's CDR3 is CSASELALGNEQFF. CDR3 in DNA: TGCAGTGCTAGTGAACTAGCCCTGGGTAATGAGCAGTTCTTC.

The chain carries TRBV6-1 and TRBJ2-7, with a weak D call TRBD1 (5 bases). Trimming pared 11 bases from V and 2 bases from J, leaving 13 bases between. The CDR3 covers 12 residues. Germline V gene lookup returns CDR1 MNHNS and CDR2 SASEGT. The CDR3 region has the DNA TGTGCCTCCTCAAACAGGCCCTACGAGCAGTACTTC. Protein product: CASSNRPYEQYF.

The chain employs TRBV18 and TRBJ2-7; D might be TRBD2 (6 bases). V lost 3 bases to trimming and J lost 1 base, with 16 bases between them. CDR3 size: 16 residues. Per the germline V gene, CDR1 is KGHSH and CDR2 is LQKENI. The CDR3 here is CASSPLPGALSYEQYF. In DNA form, the CDR3 reads TGTGCCAGCTCACCCCTACCGGGAGCTCTGTCCTACGAGCAGTACTTC. Using reference TRBV18 and TRBJ2-7 for the parts outside the CDR3, the full variable domain is NAGVMQNPRHLVRRRGQEARLRCSPMKGHSHVYWYRQLPEEGLKFMVYLQKENIIDESGMPKERFSAEFPKEGPSILRIQQVVRGDSAAYFCASSPLPGALSYEQYFGPGTRLTVT.

The chain is built from TRBV6-2 or TRBV6-3 and TRBJ1-6, with 9 bases identical to TRBD1. CDR3 length: 15 residues. J gave up 18 bases and V 4 bases, and 16 bases lay outside the gene matches. CDR1 is MNHEY and CDR2 is SVGEGT in the germline V gene. Here the CDR3 reads CASSSPDRGYRLAHF. In DNA form, the CDR3 reads TGTGCCAGCAGTTCCCCGGACAGGGGCTACCGTTTGGCCCACTTT.

This sequence joins TRBV7-3 and TRBJ2-1, with D perhaps matching TRBD2 (6 bases). V was clipped by 4 bases and J by 5 bases, with 9 bases between them. CDR1 is SGHTA, CDR2 FQGTGA, per germline. This CDR3 contains 13 residues. The DNA for the CDR3 is TGTGCCAGCAGCTCCGGGACTCACAATGAGCAGTTCTTC. This encodes CASSSGTHNEQFF. The whole variable domain, filled in from reference TRBV7-3 and TRBJ2-1, reads GAGVSQTPSNKVTEKGKYVELRCDPISGHTALYWYRQSLGQGPEFLIYFQGTGAADDSGLPNDRFFAVRPEGSVSTLKIQRTERGDSAVYLCASSSGTHNEQFFGPGTRLTVL.

The chain has TRBV4-1 and TRBJ2-1; tentative D call: TRBD2 (6 bases). This CDR3 has 13 residues. CDR1 MGHRA and CDR2 YSYEKL come from the germline V gene. Trimming cost V 2 bases and J 7 bases, with 9 bases left between them. CDR3 sequence: CASSQTSLNEQFF. The DNA for the CDR3 is TGCGCCAGCAGCCAAACTAGCTTGAATGAGCAGTTCTTC.

The chain uses TRBV7-2 and TRBJ2-4; possible D gene TRBD2, 6 bases. The CDR3 is made up of 16 amino acids. Germline V CDR1 and CDR2: SGHTA, FQGNSA. V was shortened by 1 base and J by 9 bases, with 19 bases between the two germline ends. This CDR3 is CASSLGPAGGGGIQYF. The CDR3 coding sequence is TGTGCCAGCAGCTTAGGGCCAGCGGGTGGTGGTGGCATTCAGTACTTC.

The chain recombines TRBV5-1 with TRBJ2-5; 7 bases align to TRBD2. The CDR3 has 14 amino acids. V gave up 4 bases and J gave up 4 bases; unmatched junction bases: 7. Germline V gene sequence: CDR1 SGHRS, CDR2 YFSETQ. The CDR3 DNA sequence: TGCGCCAGCAGCCCGAGCGGGACCCGAGAGACCCAGTACTTC. As protein: CASSPSGTRETQYF. Using reference TRBV5-1 and TRBJ2-5 for the parts outside the CDR3, the full variable domain is KAGVTQTPRYLIKTRGQQVTLSCSPISGHRSVSWYQQTPGQGLQFLFEYFSETQRNKGNFPGRFSGRQFSNSRSEMNVSTLELGDSALYLCASSPSGTRETQYFGPGTRLLVL.

The genes are TRBV5-8 and TRBJ1-5; the match to TRBD1 covers 7 bases. This CDR3 region has 13 residues. J was trimmed by 4 bases and V by 4 bases; bases with no gene match: 2. The germline V gene encodes CDR1 SGHTS and CDR2 YDEGEE. The CDR3 spells CASSTQGNQPQHF. In nucleotides, the CDR3 is TGTGCCAGCAGCACACAGGGGAATCAGCCCCAGCATTTT.

The chain uses TRBV18 and TRBJ2-3; D is unresolved. Trimming took off 4 bases at V and 2 bases at J, with 10 bases between the two ends. The CDR3 is 14 amino acids. CDR1 KGHSH and CDR2 LQKENI come from the germline V gene. As DNA, the CDR3 is TGTGCCAGCTCACGTCCTGTTGTCACAGATACGCAGTATTTT. Translating gives CASSRPVVTDTQYF.

The J gene is TRBJ2-4, the V gene TRBV19; 8 bases line up with TRBD2. The CDR3 is 18 amino acids. V dropped 3 bases and J dropped 3; count of bases not matched to a gene: 13. Germline V gives CDR1 LNHDA, CDR2 SQIVND (reference sequence). The CDR3 DNA reads TGTGCCAGTAGTATCTTAGGACTAGCTAGAGCCCTCAAAAACATTCAGTACTTC. Translation: CASSILGLARALKNIQYF.

V is TRBV6-4 and J is TRBJ1-4; no reliable D call. The ends were cut back, 3 bases at V and 0 bases at J, with 8 bases in the middle. The germline V gene has CDR1 MRHNA and CDR2 SNTAGT. CDR3 length: 15 residues. As DNA, the CDR3 is TGTGCCAGCAGTGAGCGGGGAGCAACTAATGAAAAACTGTTTTTT. Residues: CASSERGATNEKLFF.

The gene calls are TRBV19 and TRBJ1-4, with 7 bases lining up with TRBD1. Germline values: CDR1 LNHDA, CDR2 SQIVND (reference sequence). CDR3 length: 14 amino acids. V shed 6 bases, J shed 7 bases, and the junction held 8 bases outside the gene matches. In DNA form, the CDR3 reads TGTGCCAGTAGAGGGACAGACTATATTGAAAAACTGTTTTTT. Its translation is CASRGTDYIEKLFF.